A single sample is the source of the 12 T cell receptor beta chains below, sequenced in a study of T cell responses to AZD1222 COVID-19 vaccine. Here immunoSEQ multiplex PCR was the method, and the copy in TCRdb shows in-frame clones only, minus some. This table holds under 150,000 clones, over 90% found once. The sequencing here drew on peripheral blood, taken on day 0 of AZD1222 vaccination. The receptor set was obtained from an adult in good health.

The chain uses TRBV18 and TRBJ1-2; 7 bases agree with TRBD1. The CDR3 loop spans 12 amino acids. V lost 5 bases and J lost 7; bases outside the gene matches: 4. The germline gives CDR1 KGHSH, CDR2 LQKENI. The CDR3 DNA follows: TGTGCCAGCTCAGGACAGGTCGGTGGCTACACCTTC. Protein product: CASSGQVGGYTF.

V usage is TRBV6-5 and J usage is TRBJ1-2, with D perhaps matching TRBD1 (5 bases). Germline lookup yields CDR1 MNHEY and CDR2 SVGAGI. The V gene lost 9 bases and the J gene lost 4 bases, with 18 bases spanning the gap. The CDR3 is 14 residues long. CDR3 region: CASYGPGRSYGYTF. CDR3 DNA sequence: TGTGCCAGTTACGGACCGGGACGGTCCTATGGCTACACCTTC.

This chain uses TRBV7-2 with TRBJ2-5; D possibly matches TRBD1 or TRBD2 (6 bases each). From germline, CDR1 is SGHTA and CDR2 FQGNSA. The CDR3 contains 14 residues. Trimming took off 3 bases at V and 5 bases at J, with 13 bases between the two ends. The CDR3 is CASSFGGGGETQYF. The CDR3 nucleotides read TGTGCCAGCAGCTTTGGCGGAGGGGGGGAGACCCAGTACTTC.

DNA for the CDR3: TGTGCCAGCAGCCAAGGATGGGAGGGCTACACCTTC. This sequence encodes CASSQGWEGYTF. V gene TRBV3-1 (or the pseudogene TRBV3-2) combines with J gene TRBJ1-2; no reliable D call. The ends were cut back, 1 base at V and 8 bases at J, with 8 bases in the middle. Germline CDR1 and CDR2: LGHDT and YNNKEL (reference sequence). CDR3 length: 12 amino acids.

The chain uses TRBV7-9 and TRBJ2-5, with D possibly TRBD2 on 6 matching bases. Per the germline V gene, CDR1 is SEHNR and CDR2 is FQNEAQ (reference sequence). The CDR3 totals 19 residues. The V end lost 3 bases, the J end lost 4 bases, and 27 bases lay between the germline ends. The CDR3 sequence: CASSFEYDSGGLEGETQYF. The CDR3 DNA reads TGTGCCAGCAGCTTCGAATACGACAGTGGGGGGTTAGAAGGAGAGACCCAGTACTTC.

This chain links TRBV5-4 with TRBJ2-2; TRBD2 matches 13 bases. The J segment lost 7 bases and the V segment lost 1 base, leaving 10 bases of the junction unmatched. The length of the CDR3 is 18 residues. CDR1 and CDR2 (germline): SGHNT, YYREEE (reference sequence). The CDR3 DNA sequence: TGTGCCAGCAGCTTGTTTATTACTAGCGGGAGGGCCGGCGGGGAGCTGTTTTTT. It is translated as CASSLFITSGRAGGELFF.

This rearrangement joins TRBV7-9 to TRBJ2-3; 8 bases match TRBD2. CDR1 SEHNR and CDR2 FQNEAQ come from the germline V gene (reference sequence). V dropped 2 bases and J dropped 6; count of bases not matched to a gene: 10. The length of the CDR3 is 16 residues. CDR3 amino acids: CASSLSGTRASDTQYF. CDR3 coding DNA: TGTGCCAGCAGCTTATCAGGGACTAGAGCCTCGGATACGCAGTATTTT.

The V call is TRBV4-3, the J call TRBJ1-4, with unresolved D. V lost 0 bases and J lost 7, with 9 bases in between. This CDR3 contains 14 residues. Germline CDR1 reads LGHNA; CDR2 reads YSLEER. The CDR3 DNA is TGCGCCAGCAGCCAAGACAGTTTTTTTGAAAAACTGTTTTTT. This gives the protein CASSQDSFFEKLFF.

The CDR3 region has the DNA TGCGCCAGCAGCCACGGGACAGGGGATCAGCCCCAGCATTTT. Its translation is CASSHGTGDQPQHF. The chain employs TRBV4-3 and TRBJ1-5, with 10 bases lining up with TRBD1. V dropped 3 bases and J dropped 5; count of bases not matched to a gene: 1. Germline CDR1 LGHNA, CDR2 YSLEER. The CDR3 runs to 14 residues.

The rearrangement uses TRBV30 and TRBJ1-6, with a tentative D call TRBD1 (6 bases). The CDR3 contains 13 residues. The V end was cut by 0 bases, the J end by 14 bases, with 14 bases between. CDR1 GTSNPN and CDR2 SVGIG come from the germline V gene (reference sequence). The CDR3, as DNA: TGTGCCTGGAGTGTTTCGGGGGCTTCGGCCCTCCACTTT. It translates to CAWSVSGASALHF.

This clone occurred once. The germline gene is not matched at one end of the junction; a read error may be the cause. The rearrangement joins TRBV6-1 to TRBJ1-1; D perhaps matches TRBD1 (5 bases). CDR1 is MNHNS, CDR2 SASEGT, per germline. The CDR3 has 15 amino acids. The CDR3 DNA is TGTGCCAGCATTGAAGCAAGGGGAGGCGACACTGAAGCTTTCTTT. Protein product: CASIEARGGDTEAFF.

The gene calls are TRBV27 and TRBJ1-1, with no clear D. Trimming shortened V by 5 bases and J by 2 bases, and 12 bases separated the two germline ends. The CDR3 is 14 amino acids. From germline, CDR1 is MNHEY and CDR2 SMNVEV (reference sequence). CDR3 protein: CASSLARGNTEAFF. As DNA, the CDR3 is TGTGCCAGCAGTCTCGCACGGGGAAACACTGAAGCTTTCTTT.